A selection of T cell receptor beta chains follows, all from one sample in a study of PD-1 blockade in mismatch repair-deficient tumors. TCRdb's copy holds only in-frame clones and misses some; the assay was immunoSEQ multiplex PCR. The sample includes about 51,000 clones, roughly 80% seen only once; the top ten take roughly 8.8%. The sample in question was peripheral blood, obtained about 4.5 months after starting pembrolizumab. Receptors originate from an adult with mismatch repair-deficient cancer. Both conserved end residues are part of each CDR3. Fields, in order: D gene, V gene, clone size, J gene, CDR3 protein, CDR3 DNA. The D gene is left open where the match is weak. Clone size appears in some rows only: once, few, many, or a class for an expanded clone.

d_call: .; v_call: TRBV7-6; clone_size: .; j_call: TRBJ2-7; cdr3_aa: CASSTGGVYEQYF; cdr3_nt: TGTGCCAGCAGCACGGGGGGCGTCTACGAGCAGTACTTC
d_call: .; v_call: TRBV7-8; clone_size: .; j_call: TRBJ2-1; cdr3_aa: CASSSGPRSYNEQFF; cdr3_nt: TGTGCCAGCAGCTCAGGCCCCCGATCCTACAATGAGCAGTTCTTC
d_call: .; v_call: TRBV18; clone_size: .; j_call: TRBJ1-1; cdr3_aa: CASSPRSGDTEAFF; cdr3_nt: TGTGCCAGCTCACCACGAAGCGGGGACACTGAAGCTTTCTTT
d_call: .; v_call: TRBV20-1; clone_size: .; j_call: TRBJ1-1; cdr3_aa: CSAWESGAFF; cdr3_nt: TGCAGTGCTTGGGAGAGTGGAGCTTTCTTT
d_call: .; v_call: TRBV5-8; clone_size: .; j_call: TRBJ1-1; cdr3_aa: CASRPFSGTENTEAFF; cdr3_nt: TGTGCCAGCAGGCCCTTCTCCGGGACGGAGAACACTGAAGCTTTCTTT
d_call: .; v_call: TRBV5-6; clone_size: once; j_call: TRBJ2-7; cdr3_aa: CASRSTGVLISYEQYF; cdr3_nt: TGTGCCAGCAGATCGACCGGGGTTCTTATATCCTACGAGCAGTACTTC
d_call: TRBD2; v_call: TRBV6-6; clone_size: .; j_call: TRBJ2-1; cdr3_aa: CASSGAGSSYNEQFF; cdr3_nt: TGTGCCAGCAGTGGAGCGGGGAGCTCCTACAATGAGCAGTTCTTC
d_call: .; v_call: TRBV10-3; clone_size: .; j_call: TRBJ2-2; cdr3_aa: CAIRRDGDTGELFF; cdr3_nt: TGTGCCATCAGACGGGACGGCGACACCGGGGAGCTGTTTTTT
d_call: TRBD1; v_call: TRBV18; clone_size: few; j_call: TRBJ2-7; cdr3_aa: CASSLPGQGAYEQYF; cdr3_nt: TGTGCCAGCTCACTTCCGGGACAGGGGGCATACGAGCAGTACTTC
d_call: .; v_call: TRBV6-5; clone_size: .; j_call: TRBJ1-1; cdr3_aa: CASSYSLTLNTEAFF; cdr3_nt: TGTGCCAGCAGTTACTCTTTGACTTTGAACACTGAAGCTTTCTTT